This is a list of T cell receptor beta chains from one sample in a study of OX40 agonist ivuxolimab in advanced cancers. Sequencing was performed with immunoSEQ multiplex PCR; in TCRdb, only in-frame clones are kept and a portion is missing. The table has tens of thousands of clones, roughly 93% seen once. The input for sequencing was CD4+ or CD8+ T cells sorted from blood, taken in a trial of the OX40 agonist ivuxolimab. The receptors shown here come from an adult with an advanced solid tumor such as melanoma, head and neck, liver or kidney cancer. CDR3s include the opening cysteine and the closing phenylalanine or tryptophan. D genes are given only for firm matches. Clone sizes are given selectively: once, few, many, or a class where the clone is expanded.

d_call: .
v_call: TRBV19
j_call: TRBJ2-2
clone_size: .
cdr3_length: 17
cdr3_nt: TGTGCCAGTAGTATAGTACTGGCGGGTACGAACACCGGGGAGCTGTTTTTT
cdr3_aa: CASSIVLAGTNTGELFF

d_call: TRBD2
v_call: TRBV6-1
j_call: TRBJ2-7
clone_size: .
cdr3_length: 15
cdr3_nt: TGTGCCAGCAGTCTTCAAGCGGGGGGTAGCTACGAGCAGTACTTC
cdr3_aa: CASSLQAGGSYEQYF

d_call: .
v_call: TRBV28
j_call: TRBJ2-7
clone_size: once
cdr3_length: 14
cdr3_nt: TGTGCCAGCAGTTTAACAGCGCCCCGGGACGAGCAGTACTTC
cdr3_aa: CASSLTAPRDEQYF

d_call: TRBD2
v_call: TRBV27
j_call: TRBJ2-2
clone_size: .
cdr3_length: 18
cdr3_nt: TGTGCCAGCAGTTTCCGAGGGACTAGCGGGAGGAACACCGGGGAGCTGTTTTTT
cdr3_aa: CASSFRGTSGRNTGELFF

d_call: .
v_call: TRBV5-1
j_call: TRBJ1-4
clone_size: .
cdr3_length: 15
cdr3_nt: TGCGCCAGCAGCTCACAGGGACCAACTAATGAAAAACTGTTTTTT
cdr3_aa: CASSSQGPTNEKLFF

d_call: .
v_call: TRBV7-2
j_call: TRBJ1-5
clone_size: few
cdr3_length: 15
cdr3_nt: TGTGCCAGCAGCTTAGCGGGGTCAGGGAATCAGCCCCAGCATTTT
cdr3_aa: CASSLAGSGNQPQHF

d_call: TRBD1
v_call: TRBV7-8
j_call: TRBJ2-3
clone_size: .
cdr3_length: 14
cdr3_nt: TGTGCCAGCAGCTTATGGACAGGGGCAGATACGCAGTATTTT
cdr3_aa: CASSLWTGADTQYF

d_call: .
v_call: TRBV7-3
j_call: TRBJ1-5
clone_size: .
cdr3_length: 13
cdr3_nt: TGTGCCAGCAGCCGGGGACCGTTAGAGCCCCAGCATTTT
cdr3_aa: CASSRGPLEPQHF

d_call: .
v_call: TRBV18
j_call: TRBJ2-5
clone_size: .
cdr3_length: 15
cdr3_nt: TGTGCCAGCTCTCCTCCCGGGTCGTCTAAAGAGACCCAGTACTTC
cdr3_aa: CASSPPGSSKETQYF

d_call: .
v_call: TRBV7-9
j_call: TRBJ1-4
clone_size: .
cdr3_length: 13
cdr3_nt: TGTGCCAGCAGCCCGGACACCCGGGGCCGACTGTTTTTT
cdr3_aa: CASSPDTRGRLFF

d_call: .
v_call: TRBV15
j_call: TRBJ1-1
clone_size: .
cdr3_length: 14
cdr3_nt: TGTGCCACCAGCCCCAAAGGATGGAACACTGAAGCTTTCTTT
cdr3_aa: CATSPKGWNTEAFF

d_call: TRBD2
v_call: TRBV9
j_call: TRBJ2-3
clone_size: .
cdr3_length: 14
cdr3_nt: TGTGCCAGCAGCGCTACTAGCGGGGGTGATACGCAGTATTTT
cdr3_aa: CASSATSGGDTQYF

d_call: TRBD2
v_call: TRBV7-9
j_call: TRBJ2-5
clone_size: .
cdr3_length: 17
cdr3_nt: TGTGCCAGCAGCACCGGGGGACTAGCGGGAGCCCAAGAGACCCAGTACTTC
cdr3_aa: CASSTGGLAGAQETQYF

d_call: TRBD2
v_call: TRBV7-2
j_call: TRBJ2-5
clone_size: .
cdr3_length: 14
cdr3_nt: TGTGCCAGCAGCATGGGACTAGCGGGAGAGACCCAGTACTTC
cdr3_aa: CASSMGLAGETQYF

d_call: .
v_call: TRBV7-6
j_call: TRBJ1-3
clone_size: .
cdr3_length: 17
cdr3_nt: TGTGCCAGCAGCTTAGAAGCCGGCGGACCCTCTGGAAACACCATATATTTT
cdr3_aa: CASSLEAGGPSGNTIYF

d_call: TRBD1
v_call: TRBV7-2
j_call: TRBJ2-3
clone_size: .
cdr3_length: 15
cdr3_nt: TGTGCCAGCAGCTTATTGAACAGGGGATTGGATACGCAGTATTTT
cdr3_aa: CASSLLNRGLDTQYF

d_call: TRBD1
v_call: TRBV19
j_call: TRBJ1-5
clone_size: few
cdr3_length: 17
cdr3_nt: TGTGCCAGTAGTAAAAGACATACAGGGGCCGATGGTCAGCCCCAGCATTTT
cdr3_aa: CASSKRHTGADGQPQHF

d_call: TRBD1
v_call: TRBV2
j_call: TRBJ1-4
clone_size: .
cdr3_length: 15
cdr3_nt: TGTGCCAGCAGTAAAAACAGGGGACCCAATGAAAAACTGTTTTTT
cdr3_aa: CASSKNRGPNEKLFF

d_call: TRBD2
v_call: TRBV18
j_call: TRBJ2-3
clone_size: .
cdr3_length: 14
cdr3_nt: TGTGCCAGCTCCTTCACTAGCGTCACAGATACGCAGTATTTT
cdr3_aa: CASSFTSVTDTQYF

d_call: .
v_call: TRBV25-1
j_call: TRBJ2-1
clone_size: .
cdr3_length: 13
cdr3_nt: TGTGCCAGCAGTCGACATGAACTAGCTGAGCAGTTCTTC
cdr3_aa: CASSRHELAEQFF

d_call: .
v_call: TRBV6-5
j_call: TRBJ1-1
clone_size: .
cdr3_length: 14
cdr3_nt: TGTGCCAGCAGTTACCTCCGGGGGGGCACTGAAGCTTTCTTT
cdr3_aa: CASSYLRGGTEAFF

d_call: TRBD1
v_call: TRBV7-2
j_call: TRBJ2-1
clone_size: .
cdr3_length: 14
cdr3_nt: TGTGCCAGCAGCTCTGACAGGGGGCATAATGAGCAGTTCTTC
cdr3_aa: CASSSDRGHNEQFF

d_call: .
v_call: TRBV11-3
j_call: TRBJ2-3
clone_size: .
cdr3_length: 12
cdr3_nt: TGTGCCAGCAGCCGAGCAGGAGATACGCAGTATTTT
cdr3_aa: CASSRAGDTQYF

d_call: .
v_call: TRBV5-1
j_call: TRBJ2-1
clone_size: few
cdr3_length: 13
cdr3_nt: TGCGCCAGCGGGACCACCTCTTACAATGAGCAGTTCTTC
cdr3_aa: CASGTTSYNEQFF

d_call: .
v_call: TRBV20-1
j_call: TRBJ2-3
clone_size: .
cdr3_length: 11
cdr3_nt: TGCAGTAGTCCGTTAGGAGATACGCAGTATTTT
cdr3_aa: CSSPLGDTQYF

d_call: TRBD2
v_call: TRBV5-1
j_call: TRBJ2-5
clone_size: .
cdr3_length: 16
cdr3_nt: TGCGCCAGCAGCTTGCTAGCGGGAGGGTCCGGGGAGACCCAGTACTTC
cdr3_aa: CASSLLAGGSGETQYF

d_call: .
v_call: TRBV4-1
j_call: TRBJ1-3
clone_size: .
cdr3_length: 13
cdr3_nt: TGCGCCAGCAGCCAAGGACCGGGAAACACCATATATTTT
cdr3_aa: CASSQGPGNTIYF

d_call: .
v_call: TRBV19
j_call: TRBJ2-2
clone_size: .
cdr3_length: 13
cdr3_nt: TGTGCCAGTAGTTTAGCGAACACCGGGGAGCTGTTTTTT
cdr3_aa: CASSLANTGELFF

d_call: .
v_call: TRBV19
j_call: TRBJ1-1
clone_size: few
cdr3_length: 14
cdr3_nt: TGTGCCAGTAGTACCCGGACGGTGAACACTGAAGCTTTCTTT
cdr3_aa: CASSTRTVNTEAFF

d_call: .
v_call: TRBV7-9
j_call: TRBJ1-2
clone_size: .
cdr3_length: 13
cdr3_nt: TGTGCCAGCAGCTTTGGGACAAACTATGGCTACACCTTC
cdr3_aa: CASSFGTNYGYTF

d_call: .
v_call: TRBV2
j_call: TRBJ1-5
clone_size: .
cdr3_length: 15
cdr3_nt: TGTGCCAGCCTAAAAGACCGGGTGATGGGTCAGCCCCAGCATTTT
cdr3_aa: CASLKDRVMGQPQHF

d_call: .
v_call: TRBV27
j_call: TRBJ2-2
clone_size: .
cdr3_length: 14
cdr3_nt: TGTGCCAGCAGTTTGGGACATTACACCGGGGAGCTGTTTTTT
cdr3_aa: CASSLGHYTGELFF

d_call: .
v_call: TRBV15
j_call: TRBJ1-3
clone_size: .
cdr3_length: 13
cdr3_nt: TGTGCCACCAGCAGAGACTCTGGAAACACCATATATTTT
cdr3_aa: CATSRDSGNTIYF

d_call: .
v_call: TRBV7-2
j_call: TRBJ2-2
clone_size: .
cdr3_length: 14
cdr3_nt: TGTGCCAGCAGCTTAAGTCCGAACACCGGGGAGCTGTTTTTT
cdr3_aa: CASSLSPNTGELFF

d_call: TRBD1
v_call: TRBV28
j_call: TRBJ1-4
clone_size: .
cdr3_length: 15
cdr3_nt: TGTGCCAGCAGTACTCCGGGACAGGGGGCCAAAAAACTGTTTTTT
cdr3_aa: CASSTPGQGAKKLFF

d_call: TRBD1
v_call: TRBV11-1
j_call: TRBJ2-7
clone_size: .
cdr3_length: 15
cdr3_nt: TGTGCCAGCAGCCAACCCGGGACAGGGGTATACGAGCAGTACTTC
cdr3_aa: CASSQPGTGVYEQYF

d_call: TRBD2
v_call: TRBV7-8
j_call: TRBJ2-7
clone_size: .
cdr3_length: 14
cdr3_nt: TGTGCCAGCACCATCCCCGGCGGGAGCTACGAGCAGTACTTC
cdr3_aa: CASTIPGGSYEQYF

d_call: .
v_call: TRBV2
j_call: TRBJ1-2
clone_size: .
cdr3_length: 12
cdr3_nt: TGTGCCAGCAGTGCCAGGGACATTGGCTACACCTTC
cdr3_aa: CASSARDIGYTF

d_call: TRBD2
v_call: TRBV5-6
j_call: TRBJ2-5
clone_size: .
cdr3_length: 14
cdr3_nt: TGTGCCAGCAGTTCGGGACTAGCGGGAGAGACCCAGTACTTC
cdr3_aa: CASSSGLAGETQYF

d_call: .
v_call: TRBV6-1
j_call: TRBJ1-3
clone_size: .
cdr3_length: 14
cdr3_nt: TGTGCCAGCAGTGACACAGGGAGTGGAAACACCATATATTTT
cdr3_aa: CASSDTGSGNTIYF

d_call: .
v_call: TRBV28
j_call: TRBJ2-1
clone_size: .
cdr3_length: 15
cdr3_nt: TGTGCCAGCAGTTTGGGGGGCTCGGGGAGGGGTGAGCAGTTCTTC
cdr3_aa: CASSLGGSGRGEQFF

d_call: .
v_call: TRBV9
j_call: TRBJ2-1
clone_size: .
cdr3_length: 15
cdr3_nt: TGTGCCAGCAGCGCCACTATTGTTTCCCCCAATGAGCAGTTCTTC
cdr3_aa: CASSATIVSPNEQFF

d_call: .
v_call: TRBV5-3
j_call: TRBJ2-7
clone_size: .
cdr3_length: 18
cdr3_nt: TGTGCCAGAAGCTTTGCCCCACAGGGCTGTTATAGGGCCTACGAGCAGTACTTC
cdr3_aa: CARSFAPQGCYRAYEQYF

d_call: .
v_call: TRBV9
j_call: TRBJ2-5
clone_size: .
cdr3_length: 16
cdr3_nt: TGTGCCAGCAGCGTCACCGACCTACCGGCCTCAGAGACCCAGTACTTC
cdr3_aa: CASSVTDLPASETQYF

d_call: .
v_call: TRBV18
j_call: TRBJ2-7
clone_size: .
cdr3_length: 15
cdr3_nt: TGTGCCAGCTCACCTACAGGGTTTACATCCTACGAGCAGTACTTC
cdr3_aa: CASSPTGFTSYEQYF

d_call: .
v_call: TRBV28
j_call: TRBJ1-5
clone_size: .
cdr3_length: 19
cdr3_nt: TGTGCCAGCGTCCCTACTCTAGGGGCAGGTGCAAATAGCAATCAGCCCCAGCATTTT
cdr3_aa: CASVPTLGAGANSNQPQHF

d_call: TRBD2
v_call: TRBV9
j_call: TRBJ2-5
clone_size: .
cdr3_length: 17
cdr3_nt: TGTGCCAGCAGCGTAGGACTAGCGGGGGAGTACCAAGAGACCCAGTACTTC
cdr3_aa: CASSVGLAGEYQETQYF

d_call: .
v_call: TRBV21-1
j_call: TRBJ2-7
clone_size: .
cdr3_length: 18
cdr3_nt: TGTGCCAGCAGCAGAGACACCGCCATGATCTTGCGTCCCTACGAGCAGTACTTC
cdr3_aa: CASSRDTAMILRPYEQYF

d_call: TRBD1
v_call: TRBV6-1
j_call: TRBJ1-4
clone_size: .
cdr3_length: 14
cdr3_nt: TGTGCCAGCAGCTACAGGGGGCTTGGTGAAAAACTGTTTTTT
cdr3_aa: CASSYRGLGEKLFF

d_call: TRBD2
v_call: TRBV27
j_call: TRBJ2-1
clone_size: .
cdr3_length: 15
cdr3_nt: TGTGCCAGCAGAAGTCCTAGCGGGTACAACAATGAGCAGTTCTTC
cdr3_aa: CASRSPSGYNNEQFF

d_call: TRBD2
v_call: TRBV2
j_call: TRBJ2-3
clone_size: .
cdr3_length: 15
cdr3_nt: TGTGCCAGCAGAGACCCAAGCGGGGGGCATGATACGCAGTATTTT
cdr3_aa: CASRDPSGGHDTQYF

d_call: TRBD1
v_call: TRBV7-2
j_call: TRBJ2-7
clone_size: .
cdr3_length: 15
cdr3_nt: TGTGCCAGCAGCCCCCGGACAGGCGGGTCCTACGAGCAGTACTTC
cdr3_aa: CASSPRTGGSYEQYF

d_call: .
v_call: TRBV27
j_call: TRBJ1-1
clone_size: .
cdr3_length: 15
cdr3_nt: TGTGCCAGCAGCCCGAGGCGGACAGAGAACACTGAAGCTTTCTTT
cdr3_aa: CASSPRRTENTEAFF